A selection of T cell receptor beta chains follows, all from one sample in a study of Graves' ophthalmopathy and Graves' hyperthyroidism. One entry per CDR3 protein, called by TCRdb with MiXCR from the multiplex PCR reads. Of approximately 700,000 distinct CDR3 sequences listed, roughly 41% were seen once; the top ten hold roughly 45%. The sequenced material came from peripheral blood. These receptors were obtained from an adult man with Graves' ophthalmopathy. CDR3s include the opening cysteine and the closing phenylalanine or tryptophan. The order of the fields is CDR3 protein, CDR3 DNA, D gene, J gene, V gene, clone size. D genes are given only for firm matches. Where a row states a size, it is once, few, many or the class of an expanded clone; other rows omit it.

CATSRDPGRDQETQYF | TGTGCCACCAGCAGAGATCCCGGGAGAGATCAAGAGACCCAGTACTTC | . | TRBJ2-5 | TRBV15 | .
CSAREQGDTEAFF | TGCAGTGCTAGAGAACAGGGTGACACTGAAGCTTTCTTT | . | TRBJ1-1 | TRBV20-1 | many
CSASSLGSGANVLTF | TGCAGTGCTAGCAGCTTGGGGTCTGGGGCCAACGTCCTGACTTTC | . | TRBJ2-6 | TRBV20-1 | .
CASSLSHREETQYF | TGTGCCAGCAGCTTATCCCACAGGGAAGAGACCCAGTACTTC | . | TRBJ2-5 | TRBV7-2 | many
CAGGRLTGELFF | TGTGCCGGGGGGAGACTCACCGGGGAGCTGTTTTTT | . | TRBJ2-2 | TRBV25-1 | once
CASSPPGVANTGELFF | TGTGCCAGCTCACCGCCCGGGGTCGCGAACACCGGGGAGCTGTTTTTT | . | TRBJ2-2 | TRBV11-1 | .
CSAREQAGVYQETQYF | TGCAGTGCTAGAGAGCAAGCGGGAGTGTACCAAGAGACCCAGTACTTC | TRBD2 | TRBJ2-5 | TRBV20-1 | .
CASSRVVGAAGELFF | TGCGCCAGCAGCCGGGTAGTCGGGGCCGCCGGGGAGCTGTTTTTT | . | TRBJ2-2 | TRBV5-1 | .
CASQTSGGYQETQYF | TGTGCCAGCCAGACTAGCGGGGGGTACCAAGAGACCCAGTACTTC | TRBD2 | TRBJ2-5 | TRBV10-3 | few
CASRAYGQGNTEAFF | TGTGCCAGCAGGGCGTACGGGCAGGGTAACACTGAAGCTTTCTTT | . | TRBJ1-1 | TRBV27 | .
CSAPDRGTMNTEAFF | TGCAGTGCTCCGGACAGGGGTACCATGAACACTGAAGCTTTCTTT | TRBD1 | TRBJ1-1 | TRBV20-1 | many
CSASYRGPNEQYF | TGCAGTGCTAGTTACAGGGGGCCGAACGAGCAGTACTTC | TRBD1 | TRBJ2-7 | TRBV20-1 | few
CASSFMDSNQPQHF | TGTGCCAGCAGTTTTATGGACAGCAATCAGCCCCAGCATTTT | . | TRBJ1-5 | TRBV12-3/TRBV12-4 | many
CASSLTLPADTQYF | TGCGCCAGCAGCTTGACCCTGCCAGCAGATACGCAGTATTTT | . | TRBJ2-3 | TRBV7-6 | .
CATSRDRGVTEAFF | TGTGCCACCAGCAGAGACAGGGGGGTGACTGAAGCTTTCTTT | TRBD1 | TRBJ1-1 | TRBV15 | many
CAIESGANYGYTF | TGTGCCATTGAGTCCGGGGCGAACTATGGCTACACCTTC | . | TRBJ1-2 | TRBV10-3 | many
CASSEEGQGVNTEAFF | TGTGCCAGCAGTGAAGAGGGACAGGGTGTGAACACTGAAGCTTTCTTT | TRBD1 | TRBJ1-1 | TRBV2 | .
CAISTQGGTGELFF | TGTGCCATCAGTACCCAGGGTGGGACCGGGGAGCTGTTTTTT | . | TRBJ2-2 | TRBV10-3 | .
CASSVGQGGFEQYF | TGTGCCAGCAGCGTGGGACAGGGGGGATTCGAGCAGTACTTC | TRBD1 | TRBJ2-7 | TRBV9 | .
CATHEQRQGSYEHF | TGTGCCACCCATGAGCAGAGACAGGGGAGCTACGAGCATTTT | TRBD1 | TRBJ1-5 | TRBV24-1 | .